What follows are 15 T cell receptor beta chains derived from one specimen sequenced in a study of shared clonotypes between healthy human individuals. The naive CD8 subset, CD45RO-negative cells positively selected for CCR7, excluded terminally differentiated effector memory CD45RA+ cells. Method: immunoSEQ multiplex PCR; TCRdb's copy keeps in-frame clones and lacks some. There are millions of clones in the sample; just under 95% occur only once, and 0.85% to 1.3% lies in the top ten. Material: naive CD8+ T cells sorted from blood. The origin of the receptors is a man between 18 and 29 years old in good health.

The gene calls are TRBV30 and TRBJ2-3; D gene unclear. Germline CDR1 and CDR2: GTSNPN and SVGIG (reference sequence). V was pared by 1 base and J by 1 base, with 18 bases between. This CDR3 spans 17 amino acids. The CDR3 DNA reads TGTGCCTGGAGTGAGGCCAGAAACCCCCTAGGCACAGATACGCAGTATTTT. This gives the protein CAWSEARNPLGTDTQYF.

This clone was observed once. This rearrangement joins TRBV6-5 to TRBJ1-4; the D gene is possibly TRBD1 (5 bases). The CDR3 runs to 14 residues. Trimming left V 6 bases short and J 7 bases short, with 15 bases between. Germline CDR1 MNHEY, CDR2 SVGAGI. CDR3 residues: CASSFDSEGEKLFF. CDR3 coding DNA: TGTGCCAGCAGCTTCGACAGCGAGGGTGAAAAACTGTTTTTT.

V gene TRBV30 combines with J gene TRBJ2-2, with 8 nucleotides matching TRBD2. With 6 bases clipped from V and 3 bases from J, the junction kept 9 bases outside the gene matches. Germline V gene data show CDR1 as GTSNPN and CDR2 as SVGIG (reference sequence). This CDR3 is built from 15 residues. The CDR3 sequence: CACFPGREDTGELFF. The DNA of the CDR3 is TGTGCCTGCTTCCCCGGGAGGGAAGACACCGGGGAGCTGTTTTTT. The whole variable domain, remainder taken from reference TRBV30 and TRBJ2-2, is SQTIHQWPATLVQPVGSPLSLECTVEGTSNPNLYWYRQAAGRGLQLLFYSVGIGQISSEVPQNLSASRPQDRQFILSSKKLLLSDSGFYLCACFPGREDTGELFFGEGSRLTVL.

J is TRBJ2-1 and V is TRBV9, with TRBD2 matching over 12 bases. Germline V gene lookup returns CDR1 SGDLS and CDR2 YYNGEE. Trimming cost V 3 bases and J 4 bases; bases outside gene matches: 5. The CDR3 totals 16 residues. CDR3 in amino acids: CASSERLAGEYNEQFF. The CDR3 DNA reads as TGTGCCAGCAGCGAAAGACTAGCGGGAGAGTACAATGAGCAGTTCTTC.

The chain employs TRBV5-1 and TRBJ2-7; a weak D match, TRBD1 (5 bases). The CDR3 extends over 15 amino acids. The ends were cut back, 2 bases at V and 2 bases at J, with 14 bases in the middle. Germline CDR1 reads SGHRS; CDR2 reads YFSETQ. The CDR3 nucleotides are TGCGCCAGCAGCTTTGCAGGGTCACCCACCTACGAGCAGTACTTC. Its translation is CASSFAGSPTYEQYF.

This chain links TRBV14 with TRBJ1-1, with D unclear. The CDR3 length is 14 residues. Trimming removed 1 base at V and 7 bases at J, with 13 bases between. Germline CDR1 reads SGHDN; CDR2 reads FVKESK. The CDR3 spells CASSQVAGTYEAFF. CDR3 in DNA: TGTGCCAGCAGCCAAGTGGCAGGTACATATGAAGCTTTCTTT. Full variable domain (missing parts from reference TRBV14 and TRBJ1-1): EAGVTQFPSHSVIEKGQTVTLRCDPISGHDNLYWYRRVMGKEIKFLLHFVKESKQDESGMPNNRFLAERTGGTYSTLKVQPAELEDSGVYFCASSQVAGTYEAFFGQGTRLTVV.

The chain carries TRBV7-9 and TRBJ1-2; TRBD1 aligns across 8 bases. CDR1 is SEHNR and CDR2 is FQNEAQ in the germline V gene (reference sequence). The CDR3 extends over 18 amino acids. V was pared by 5 bases and J by 0 bases, with 14 bases of the junction left unmatched. The CDR3 sequence: CASSPGAGGQASNYGYTF. CDR3 nucleotide sequence: TGTGCCAGCAGCCCAGGGGCAGGGGGCCAAGCCTCTAACTATGGCTACACCTTC.

V and J are TRBV30 and TRBJ2-5; no firm D call. Germline assignment: CDR1 GTSNPN and CDR2 SVGIG (reference sequence). V was trimmed by 0 bases and J by 0 bases, leaving 8 bases between them. CDR3 length: 14 amino acids. CDR3 amino acids: CAWSVLGNQETQYF. The CDR3 region has the DNA TGTGCCTGGAGTGTACTTGGCAACCAAGAGACCCAGTACTTC.

The chain combines TRBV5-6 with TRBJ2-7; TRBD1 matches at 7 bases. CDR3 length: 15 residues. V trimming: 0 bases; J trimming: 3 bases; junction bases outside the gene matches: 6. CDR1 and CDR2 from the germline V gene are SGHDT and YYEEEE. The CDR3 DNA follows: TGTGCCAGCAGCTTGGGACAGGGACGGAGCTACGAGCAGTACTTC. This codes for CASSLGQGRSYEQYF.

The V gene is TRBV5-6, the J gene TRBJ1-1; D gene uncertain. The germline V and J ends were trimmed by 0 bases and 4 bases, with 10 bases remaining between them. CDR1 and CDR2 (germline): SGHDT, YYEEEE. This CDR3 is built from 14 residues. CDR3 amino acids: CASSLGVGGTEAFF. The CDR3 DNA follows: TGTGCCAGCAGCTTGGGTGTGGGAGGCACTGAAGCTTTCTTT.

This CDR3 is CASSEATGVFEKLFF. The DNA for the CDR3 is TGTGCCAGCAGTGAAGCGACAGGGGTTTTTGAAAAACTGTTTTTT. The V and J genes are TRBV6-1 and TRBJ1-4, with 8 positions matching TRBD1. In germline, CDR1 is MNHNS, CDR2 SASEGT. This CDR3 contains 15 residues. J gave up 7 bases and V 0 bases, and 4 bases lay outside the gene matches.

This chain uses TRBV19 with TRBJ1-3, with unresolved D. The CDR3 loop spans 12 amino acids. Germline lookup yields CDR1 LNHDA and CDR2 SQIVND (reference sequence). Trimming stripped 3 bases from V and 3 bases from J, with 3 bases between. The CDR3 sequence: CASSMFGNTIYF. CDR3 nucleotide sequence: TGTGCCAGTAGTATGTTTGGAAACACCATATATTTT. The full variable domain, with the rest looked up from reference TRBV19 and TRBJ1-3, is DGGITQSPKYLFRKEGQNVTLSCEQNLNHDAMYWYRQDPGQGLRLIYYSQIVNDFQKGDIAEGYSVSREKKESFPLTVTSAQKNPTAFYLCASSMFGNTIYFGEGSWLTVV.

CDR3 loop: CASRPGRQGNAGELFF. In DNA, the CDR3 is TGTGCCAGCAGACCCGGCAGACAGGGTAACGCCGGGGAGCTGTTTTTT. The chain uses TRBV28 and TRBJ2-2; 7 bases align to TRBD1. Germline V lookup: CDR1 MDHEN, CDR2 SYDVKM. The CDR3 covers 16 residues. Trimming removed 6 bases from V and 6 bases from J; junction bases left unmatched: 13.

This chain uses TRBV25-1 with TRBJ2-1, with D perhaps matching TRBD2 (6 bases). V was trimmed by 0 bases and J by 8 bases, leaving 11 bases between them. There are 14 residues in the CDR3. CDR1 is MGHDK and CDR2 is SYGVNS in the germline V gene. CDR3 residues: CASSEYSGGDEQFF. The CDR3 nucleotides read TGTGCCAGCAGTGAATATAGCGGAGGTGATGAGCAGTTCTTC.

Concerning this clone: The sample carries other DNA sequences with the same CDR3. This sequence joins TRBV30 and TRBJ1-1; D remains ambiguous. This CDR3 comprises 13 residues. Germline CDR1 and CDR2: GTSNPN and SVGIG (reference sequence). Trimming stripped 0 bases from V and 0 bases from J, with 5 bases between. In DNA form, the CDR3 reads TGTGCCTGGAGTGTAAGCATGAACACTGAAGCTTTCTTT. Translated: CAWSVSMNTEAFF.